The 7 T cell receptor beta chains given below trace back to one sample, sequenced in a study of blood T cell repertoires in COVID-19. Generated by immunoSEQ multiplex PCR, the TCRdb table keeps only in-frame clones and is missing some. The sample gives roughly 150,000 clones, about 87% of which show up once; approximately 10% is in the top ten. Sequencing used peripheral blood. These receptors were taken from a woman of 80 years or more with acute or convalescent COVID-19.

CDR3 region: CASSSSTTGNTEAFF. CDR3 nucleotide sequence: TGCGCCAGCAGCTCCTCAACGACAGGGAACACTGAAGCTTTCTTT. The rearrangement uses TRBV5-1 and TRBJ1-1; D possibly corresponds to TRBD1 (6 bases). There are 15 residues in the CDR3. The germline CDR1 and CDR2 sequences are SGHRS and YFSETQ. V lost 3 bases to trimming and J lost 1 base, with 13 bases between them.

The chain has TRBV6-2 or TRBV6-3 and TRBJ2-7; 8 bases align to TRBD2. J lost 0 bases, V lost 2 bases, and 6 bases had no gene match. Germline lookup yields CDR1 MNHEY and CDR2 SVGEGT. The CDR3 spans 16 residues. Here the CDR3 reads CASSYLSRGDSYEQYF. The DNA of the CDR3 is TGTGCCAGCAGTTACCTCTCGCGGGGGGACTCCTACGAGCAGTACTTC.

This chain uses TRBV14 with TRBJ2-1, with 11 bases that match TRBD2. The length of the CDR3 is 16 residues. J gave up 6 bases and V 6 bases, and 10 bases lay outside the gene matches. In germline, CDR1 is SGHDN, CDR2 FVKESK. The CDR3 nucleotides are TGTGCCAGCAGTTATATAGCGGGGGGGCCTTTCAATGAGCAGTTCTTC. This encodes CASSYIAGGPFNEQFF.

The chain has TRBV10-1 and TRBJ1-6; tentatively, D is TRBD1 (6 bases). The CDR3 loop spans 14 amino acids. Trimming took 7 bases from V and 10 from J, leaving 17 bases between them. Germline assignment: CDR1 WNHNN and CDR2 SYGVQD (reference sequence). The CDR3 region is CASMKGQRCSPLHF. The CDR3 DNA follows: TGCGCCAGCATGAAGGGACAAAGGTGCTCACCCCTCCACTTT.

The chain is built from TRBV25-1 and TRBJ1-2; a weak D match, TRBD1 (5 bases). The CDR3 is made up of 14 amino acids. V was clipped by 1 base and J by 3 bases, with 9 bases between them. Germline V lookup: CDR1 MGHDK, CDR2 SYGVNS. For the CDR3, the DNA is TGTGCCAGCAGTGAATTTGGAGGGGACTATGGCTACACCTTC. Its protein is CASSEFGGDYGYTF.

The rearrangement joins TRBV29-1 to TRBJ1-2; 11 bases are shared with TRBD1. This CDR3 has 15 residues. V lost 7 bases to trimming and J lost 5 bases; unmatched junction nucleotides: 12. The germline CDR1 and CDR2 sequences are SQVTM and ANQGSEA. DNA for the CDR3: TGCAGCGCCGGCGTATACGGACAGGGGGCGTATGGCTACACCTTC. Protein product: CSAGVYGQGAYGYTF.

The chain is built from TRBV13 and TRBJ1-4; D is perhaps TRBD1 (5 bases). Germline V gene data show CDR1 as PRHDT and CDR2 as FYEKMQ (reference sequence). The V end lost 5 bases, the J end lost 8 bases, and 18 bases lay between the germline ends. The length of the CDR3 is 15 residues. CDR3 sequence (DNA): TGTGCCAGCAGCCGTGTCGGGCAGGGTACAGAAAAACTGTTTTTT. Residues: CASSRVGQGTEKLFF.